This T cell receptor (beta chain) was captured in a study of cytomegalovirus exposure and HLA in healthy donors. Both 60 Vbeta primers and 13 Jbeta primers went into the PCR. Clones were sequenced by immunoSEQ multiplex PCR, and TCRdb holds only the in-frame ones, with some missing. Its clone listing holds about 140,000 clones. This CDR3 has 13 residues. The ends lost 4 bases at V and 4 bases at J; junction bases unmatched: 5. Germline V lookup: CDR1 SQVTM, CDR2 ANQGSEA. As concerns this clone: Its antigen is unknown.

Notes on the study in general: In an earlier analysis, productive rearrangement rates for most beta V segments clustered near 87% or 30%. In a later analysis, parvovirus B19, influenza, CMV and Epstein-Barr virus appeared linked to several top co-occurrence clusters.

This TCR came from a woman aged 18-30 years in good health and CMV-seronegative. The sequencing input was PBMCs. The J gene is TRBJ1-1, the V gene TRBV29-1, with TRBD1 identical over 8 bases. The CDR3: CSVAQGASTEAFF. CDR3 nucleotide sequence: TGCAGCGTTGCGCAGGGGGCGAGCACTGAAGCTTTCTTT.